The clone carrying this T cell receptor beta chain appeared a few times. Its antigen is not identified. This specimen belongs to a study of a mutant IDH1 vaccine in newly diagnosed glioma. Study-level points and caveats: Changes in top peripheral clonotypes did not appear linked to pseudoprogression.

The time point here: week 47, end of study. Every vaccine dose comprised 300 ug of mutant IDH1 20-mer peptide plus topical imiquimod. Astrocytomas found in donors were new, WHO grade 3 or 4, IDH1-mutant and ATRX-lost. TCRdb's table, derived via immunoSEQ multiplex PCR, lists solely in-frame clones and lacks some. The sample carries about 62,000 clones, 75% to 90% recorded once. Per the germline V gene, CDR1 is SGHKS and CDR2 is YYEKEE (reference sequence). Between the trimmed V and J ends, which lost 0 bases and 6 bases, there was a span of 10 bases. The CDR3 runs 14 residues. This TCR came from a man aged 30-40 years with glioma. This sample comprised PBMCs, obtained from a glioma patient whose treatment included an IDH1 peptide vaccine. V gene TRBV5-5 combines with J gene TRBJ1-5, with D unresolved. In DNA form, the CDR3 reads TGTGCCAGCAGCTTGGACGAGGTGCCTCAGCCCCAGCATTTT. Its translation: CASSLDEVPQPQHF.